The 27 T cell receptor beta chains presented below share a single source sample, sequenced in a study of T cell repertoires in cytomegalovirus infection. TCRdb re-analysed the reads in MiXCR, keeping a single row per CDR3 protein. The sample lists 180,000 or so distinct CDR3 sequences, about a sixth occurring once. Source material: CD8+ T cells from PBMCs. The receptors shown here come from a human donor in good health (CMV status not recorded). Some clones in this sample may be carry-over from other donors' samples.

This clonotype was found once. The chain employs TRBV28 and TRBJ2-4, with D perhaps assigned TRBD1 or TRBD2 (6 bases each). The CDR3 contains 11 residues. Per germline, CDR1 MDHEN and CDR2 SYDVKM. Trimming took off 6 bases at V and 7 bases at J, with 7 bases between the two ends. The CDR3 coding sequence is TGTGCCAGCAGAGGGGGGAACATTCAGTACTTC. Protein product: CASRGGNIQYF.

This clonotype was recorded only once. The gene calls are TRBV9 and TRBJ2-3, with 14 nucleotides matching TRBD2. The CDR3 covers 16 residues. The ends lost 3 bases at V and 2 bases at J; junction bases unmatched: 2. Per germline, CDR1 SGDLS and CDR2 YYNGEE. CDR3 protein: CASSAGLAGDTDTQYF. The CDR3 bases are TGTGCCAGCAGCGCGGGACTAGCGGGGGACACAGATACGCAGTATTTT.

This clonotype was counted a single time. The chain has TRBV7-6 and TRBJ1-1; D unresolved. The V end was cut by 8 bases, the J end by 4 bases, with 11 bases between. Germline lookup yields CDR1 SGHVS and CDR2 FNYEAQ. The CDR3 contains 12 residues. Here the CDR3 reads CASGRLITEAFF. The CDR3 DNA follows: TGTGCCAGCGGCCGACTCATCACTGAAGCTTTCTTT.

CDR3 in amino acids: CASSPGQGWYPLHF. The CDR3 bases are TGTGCCAGCAGCCCAGGACAGGGGTGGTATCCCCTCCACTTT. V usage is TRBV12-3 or TRBV12-4 and J usage is TRBJ1-6; TRBD1 agrees at 9 bases. The V segment lost 6 bases and the J segment 13 bases; nucleotides outside the gene matches: 10. CDR3 size: 14 residues.

The genes are TRBV6-5 and TRBJ1-2; 12 bases are shared with TRBD1. Germline loops: CDR1 MNHEY, CDR2 SVGAGI. The CDR3 runs to 16 residues. The J segment lost 6 bases and the V segment lost 8 bases, leaving 13 bases of the junction unmatched. The CDR3 DNA follows: TGTGCCAGCTCTTCCTTTTGGGACAGGGGGCAAGATGGCTACACCTTC. As protein: CASSSFWDRGQDGYTF.

The V gene is TRBV5-1, the J gene TRBJ2-7; 11 nucleotides match TRBD1. Germline CDR1 reads SGHRS; CDR2 reads YFSETQ. V gave up 3 bases and J gave up 1 base; unmatched junction bases: 12. The CDR3 has 18 amino acids. The CDR3 here is CASSSLSPGTGGSYEQYF. For the CDR3, the DNA is TGCGCCAGCAGCTCGTTGTCTCCCGGGACAGGGGGATCCTACGAGCAGTACTTC.

The J gene is TRBJ1-4, the V gene TRBV14; no reliable D call. The CDR3 has 14 amino acids. The germline V gene encodes CDR1 SGHDN and CDR2 FVKESK. V gave up 0 bases and J gave up 7 bases, with 9 bases separating them. The CDR3 loop reads CASSQDFGPEKLFF. In DNA, the CDR3 is TGTGCCAGCAGCCAAGATTTTGGTCCTGAAAAACTGTTTTTT.

The CDR3 bases are TGTGCCAGCAGCTTACCTAGCCGGGGGGCAGATACGCAGTATTTT. Protein product: CASSLPSRGADTQYF. This chain connects TRBV7-2 to TRBJ2-3, with 7 bases fitting TRBD2. The CDR3 length is 15 residues. Germline values: CDR1 SGHTA, CDR2 FQGNSA. V was clipped by 2 bases and J by 4 bases; unmatched bases: 6.

Many counts were recorded for this clonotype. The chain is built from TRBV7-8 and TRBJ1-5; TRBD1 is a possible D gene (6 bases). Germline lookup yields CDR1 SGHVS and CDR2 FQNEAQ. V was shortened by 4 bases and J by 0 bases, with 16 bases between the two germline ends. CDR3 size: 17 residues. This CDR3 is CASSSGAGAGSNQPQHF. Here the CDR3 DNA reads TGTGCCAGCAGCTCGGGCGCAGGGGCTGGTAGCAATCAGCCCCAGCATTTT.

The V gene is TRBV6-2 or TRBV6-3, the J gene TRBJ2-1; weak D call: TRBD1 (5 bases). Germline lookup yields CDR1 MNHEY and CDR2 SVGEGT. Trimming pared 4 bases from V and 6 bases from J, leaving 16 bases between. This CDR3 has 15 residues. The CDR3 DNA is TGTGCCAGCAGTTCCAGCAGGGTCTTGAGCAATGAGCAGTTCTTC. It codes for CASSSSRVLSNEQFF.

This sequence joins TRBV14 and TRBJ2-7; possibly TRBD1 for D (5 bases). The CDR3 length is 14 residues. V was shortened by 4 bases and J by 6 bases, with 16 bases between the two germline ends. Germline V gene sequence: CDR1 SGHDN, CDR2 FVKESK. The CDR3 loop reads CASSPFRAVGEQYF. The CDR3 DNA reads as TGTGCCAGCAGCCCATTCAGGGCCGTAGGCGAGCAGTACTTC.

The chain is built from TRBV7-2 and TRBJ1-5, with D maybe TRBD1 (5 bases). The CDR3 runs to 13 residues. The V gene's germline CDR1 is SGHTA and CDR2 FQGNSA. V was shortened by 8 bases and J by 3 bases, with 11 bases between the two germline ends. As DNA, the CDR3 is TGTGCCAGCTCTGGGGCAGCCAATCAGCCCCAGCATTTT. The encoded protein is CASSGAANQPQHF.

V usage is TRBV5-6 and J usage is TRBJ2-7; D gene uncertain. The germline gives CDR1 SGHDT, CDR2 YYEEEE. V lost 4 bases and J 5 bases, leaving 16 bases between the germline ends. The CDR3 totals 14 residues. The CDR3 spells CASSPEGYVHEQYF. In DNA, the CDR3 is TGTGCCAGCAGCCCGGAAGGGTATGTCCACGAGCAGTACTTC.

The CDR3 is CALDTGVSYEQYF. The CDR3 nucleotides read TGTGCCCTTGACACAGGGGTTTCCTACGAGCAGTACTTC. The chain has TRBV7-9 and TRBJ2-7; 7 positions match TRBD1. The CDR3 has 13 amino acids. Looked up from germline, CDR1 is SEHNR and CDR2 is FQNEAQ (reference sequence). J lost 1 base, V lost 11 bases, and 8 bases had no gene match. The full variable domain, completed using reference TRBV7-9 and TRBJ2-7, is DTGVSQNPRHKITKRGQNVTFRCDPISEHNRLYWYRQTLGQGPEFLTYFQNEAQLEKSRLLSDRFSAERPKGSFSTLEIQRTEQGDSAMYLCALDTGVSYEQYFGPGTRLTVT.

This clonotype came up a few times. V usage is TRBV7-2 and J usage is TRBJ1-5; TRBD1 might be the D (6 bases). Germline CDR1 is SGHTA and CDR2 is FQGNSA. CDR3 length: 15 amino acids. Trimming left V 2 bases short and J 5 bases short, with 13 bases between. Here the CDR3 DNA reads TGTGCCAGCAGCTTAAGGGGGAGGAGGGATCAGCCCCAGCATTTT. Amino acid sequence: CASSLRGRRDQPQHF.

The chain joins TRBV7-6 to TRBJ2-7; D remains unclear. The CDR3 extends over 15 amino acids. In germline, CDR1 is SGHVS, CDR2 FNYEAQ. Deletions cut 3 bases from V and 0 bases from J, with 12 bases between. In DNA, the CDR3 is TGTGCCAGCAGCTTGAACCAGGCCTCCTCCTACGAGCAGTACTTC. This encodes CASSLNQASSYEQYF.

The sample holds many counts of this clonotype. The chain combines TRBV20-1 with TRBJ1-1; D gene uncertain. V was pared by 2 bases and J by 0 bases, with 10 bases between. Germline loops: CDR1 DFQATT, CDR2 SNEGSKA (reference sequence). The CDR3 spans 14 residues. The CDR3 region is CSARRADLNTEAFF. As DNA, the CDR3 is TGCAGTGCTAGAAGGGCCGACTTGAACACTGAAGCTTTCTTT.

This sequence joins TRBV9 and TRBJ2-7; 10 positions agree with TRBD1. Germline trimming cut 3 bases from V and 2 bases from J; bases unmatched to any gene: 5. The germline V gene encodes CDR1 SGDLS and CDR2 YYNGEE. The CDR3 is made up of 15 amino acids. The CDR3 DNA sequence: TGTGCCAGCAGCGAGGGACAGGGGATGACCTACGAGCAGTACTTC. Its translation is CASSEGQGMTYEQYF.

The chain links TRBV6-5 to TRBJ1-2; TRBD1 might be the D (5 bases). CDR1 and CDR2 (germline): MNHEY, SVGAGI. Between the trimmed V and J ends, which lost 3 bases and 3 bases, there was a span of 8 bases. This CDR3 region has 13 residues. The DNA for the CDR3 is TGTGCCAGCAGTTATGGGGGGGACTATGGCTACACCTTC. Its translation is CASSYGGDYGYTF.

This clonotype was recorded a few times. The chain carries TRBV6-2 or TRBV6-3 and TRBJ2-5; D may be TRBD1 (6 bases). The CDR3 consists of 18 residues. Per the germline V gene, CDR1 is MNHEY and CDR2 is SVGEGT. Trimming took 2 bases from V and 2 from J, leaving 21 bases between them. The chain's CDR3 is CASSYPDRPTGQQETQYF. The CDR3 DNA reads TGTGCCAGCAGTTACCCCGACCGGCCAACAGGGCAACAAGAGACCCAGTACTTC.

The table lists this clonotype with a few counts. The chain has TRBV6-1 and TRBJ1-2; a weak D match, TRBD1 (6 bases). This CDR3 comprises 10 residues. Per germline, CDR1 MNHNS and CDR2 SASEGT. The CDR3 region has the DNA TGTGCTGCAAGGGGGAACGGCTACACCTTC. It encodes CAARGNGYTF.

In this sample, this clonotype turned up once. This chain uses TRBV12-3 or TRBV12-4 with TRBJ2-2, with 8 bases matching TRBD1. The V gene end was trimmed by 10 bases and the J gene end by 3 bases; junction bases not matched to a gene: 7. This CDR3 comprises 14 residues. The CDR3 bases are TGTGCCACTCTTCCGGGACAGGACACCGGGGAGCTGTTTTTT. Translated: CATLPGQDTGELFF.

The V and J genes are TRBV5-1 and TRBJ2-6; D is perhaps TRBD1 (6 bases). CDR3 length: 18 residues. CDR1 is SGHRS and CDR2 is YFSETQ in the germline V gene. V lost 7 bases and J 0 bases, leaving 20 bases between the germline ends. The CDR3 loop reads CASRPPRQDNSGANVLTF. The DNA of the CDR3 is TGCGCCAGCCGGCCGCCTCGACAGGACAACTCTGGGGCCAACGTCCTGACTTTC.

A few counts support this clonotype. The gene calls are TRBV20-1 and TRBJ2-4; D gene uncertain. This CDR3 contains 13 residues. V was clipped by 2 bases and J by 0 bases, with 5 bases between them. Per the germline V gene, CDR1 is DFQATT and CDR2 is SNEGSKA (reference sequence). The CDR3 sequence is CSARHLAKNIQYF. The CDR3 coding sequence is TGCAGTGCTAGACATTTAGCCAAAAACATTCAGTACTTC.

This chain connects TRBV6-2 or TRBV6-3 to TRBJ1-1, with no clear D. The V end was cut by 3 bases, the J end by 4 bases, with 24 bases between. CDR3 length: 18 residues. Germline CDR1 MNHEY, CDR2 SVGEGT. CDR3 sequence (DNA): TGTGCCAGCAGTTATTACGACGGCCGAGGGAGGCAGAGCACTGAAGCTTTCTTT. Protein product: CASSYYDGRGRQSTEAFF.

This clonotype occurred once. The V gene is TRBV14, the J gene TRBJ2-3; 7 nucleotides match TRBD2. Germline trimming cut 0 bases from V and 4 bases from J; bases unmatched to any gene: 4. This CDR3 has 15 amino acids. Germline V CDR1 and CDR2: SGHDN, FVKESK. This chain's CDR3 is CASSQDGGSPDTQYF. DNA for the CDR3: TGTGCCAGCAGCCAAGACGGGGGGAGCCCAGATACGCAGTATTTT.

Turning to this clonotype: This may arise from a read error, as a much more abundant clone is one base away. The chain joins TRBV4-1 to TRBJ2-7, with a weak D call TRBD1 (6 bases). V lost 7 bases and J 3 bases, leaving 19 bases between the germline ends. Per the germline V gene, CDR1 is MGHRA and CDR2 is YSYEKL. The CDR3 has 15 amino acids. The CDR3 coding sequence is TGCGCCAGCATCCACCGGTTGACAGGACTCTACGAGCAGTACTTC. Amino acids: CASIHRLTGLYEQYF.